A single sample is the source of the 19 T cell receptor beta chains below, sequenced in a study of OX40 agonist ivuxolimab in advanced cancers. TCRdb keeps only in-frame clones here, not all; method: immunoSEQ multiplex PCR. The sample comprises 40,000 to 50,000 clones, about 89% of which are singletons, and 12% rests with the top ten. Specimen: CD4+ or CD8+ T cells sorted from blood, collected in a trial of the OX40 agonist ivuxolimab. These receptors all come from an adult with an advanced solid tumor such as melanoma, head and neck, liver or kidney cancer.

In its sample, this clone was seen once. The CDR3 region has the DNA TGTGCCAGCAGCTTGGGGCAGCCTAATTCACCCCTCCACTTT. Protein sequence: CASSLGQPNSPLHF. The chain combines TRBV5-6 with TRBJ1-6; D not resolved. The CDR3 runs 14 residues. With 0 bases removed from V and 6 bases from J, the gap between germline ends came to 7 bases. Germline CDR1 and CDR2: SGHDT and YYEEEE.

The V call is TRBV30, the J call TRBJ2-5; 7 bases are a match to TRBD2. V lost 4 bases and J lost 5; bases outside the gene matches: 10. The V gene's germline CDR1 is GTSNPN and CDR2 SVGIG (reference sequence). The CDR3 runs 14 residues. CDR3 DNA sequence: TGTGCCTGGACTCTAGGGCTAGCGGCGGAGACCCAGTACTTC. Encoded protein: CAWTLGLAAETQYF.

This sequence joins TRBV6-5 and TRBJ1-4; a weak D match, TRBD1 (5 bases). This CDR3 is built from 15 residues. The V end lost 5 bases, the J end lost 8 bases, and 18 bases lay between the germline ends. In germline, CDR1 is MNHEY, CDR2 SVGAGI. CDR3 in DNA: TGTGCCAGCAGTCCCACGGAGGGGCTGCAGGAAAAACTGTTTTTT. This gives the protein CASSPTEGLQEKLFF.

V usage is TRBV27 and J usage is TRBJ1-5; 11 bases match TRBD1. Germline-derived CDR1 and CDR2 are MNHEY and SMNVEV (reference sequence). CDR3 length: 18 residues. The trim removed 5 bases at V and 0 bases at J, leaving 9 bases unmatched. The DNA of the CDR3 is TGTGCCAGCAGTCCATACGGGACAGGGGGAGGTAGCAATCAGCCCCAGCATTTT. Protein product: CASSPYGTGGGSNQPQHF.

The genes are TRBV2 and TRBJ2-1, with 12 bases identical to TRBD1. The V segment lost 6 bases and the J segment 7 bases; nucleotides outside the gene matches: 10. Germline-derived CDR1 and CDR2 are SNHLY and FYNNEI. The CDR3 covers 16 residues. The CDR3 here is CASRGPGQGARNEQFF. The CDR3 region has the DNA TGTGCCAGCAGGGGGCCGGGACAGGGGGCGAGGAATGAGCAGTTCTTC.

The chain uses TRBV11-2 and TRBJ2-7; D possibly uses TRBD1 or TRBD2 (5 bases each). Germline lookup yields CDR1 SGHAT and CDR2 FQNNGV. The CDR3 is made up of 15 amino acids. Trimming pared 0 bases from V and 3 bases from J, leaving 12 bases between. DNA for the CDR3: TGTGCCAGCAGCTTAGATCCAGGTGGGGGCTACGAGCAGTACTTC. Its translation: CASSLDPGGGYEQYF.

The chain joins TRBV19 to TRBJ1-5, with TRBD1 as a possible D gene (5 bases). The CDR3 extends over 16 amino acids. Germline CDR1 reads LNHDA; CDR2 reads SQIVND (reference sequence). V was clipped by 2 bases and J by 0 bases, with 11 bases between them. The CDR3 spells CASSIYRQTSNQPQHF. The CDR3 region has the DNA TGTGCCAGTAGTATATATCGACAGACTAGCAATCAGCCCCAGCATTTT.

The V and J genes are TRBV9 and TRBJ2-5; the match to TRBD2 covers 14 bases. Trimming removed 4 bases from V and 5 bases from J; junction bases left unmatched: 10. The germline gives CDR1 SGDLS, CDR2 YYNGEE. CDR3 length: 17 residues. CDR3 sequence (DNA): TGTGCCAGCAGCACACCGGGACTAGCGGGAGTCTTCGAGACCCAGTACTTC. The encoded protein is CASSTPGLAGVFETQYF.

The chain combines TRBV11-2 with TRBJ2-3; 12 positions agree with TRBD2. After removal of 5 bases from V and 3 bases from J, the junction contained 3 bases not matched to a gene. Germline V lookup: CDR1 SGHAT, CDR2 FQNNGV. This CDR3 spans 15 amino acids. CDR3 residues: CASSASGGATDTQYF. CDR3 DNA: TGTGCCAGCAGCGCTAGCGGGGGGGCAACAGATACGCAGTATTTT.

The gene calls are TRBV19 and TRBJ2-1; D possibly corresponds to TRBD1 (5 bases). From germline, CDR1 is LNHDA and CDR2 SQIVND (reference sequence). Trimming took off 4 bases at V and 9 bases at J, with 22 bases between the two ends. The CDR3 has 16 residues. The CDR3 region has the DNA TGTGCCAGTAGTAAAGGGGTCCGAGGCCAGCCCGCTGAGCAGTTCTTC. The encoded protein is CASSKGVRGQPAEQFF.

The chain links TRBV6-6 to TRBJ1-5; D is possibly TRBD1 (5 bases). CDR1 and CDR2 from the germline V gene are MNHNY and SVGAGI (reference sequence). The CDR3 sequence is 13 residues long. V lost 2 bases, J lost 6 bases, and 8 bases lay in between. The CDR3 region is CASSYGGSQPQHF. The CDR3 DNA reads TGTGCCAGCAGTTACGGGGGGTCTCAGCCCCAGCATTTT.

The V call is TRBV6-1, the J call TRBJ2-7, with 9 positions matching TRBD2. Germline-derived CDR1 and CDR2 are MNHNS and SASEGT. V dropped 4 bases and J dropped 2; count of bases not matched to a gene: 6. The CDR3 is made up of 15 amino acids. The CDR3 nucleotides read TGTGCCAGCAGTGTGGGTAGCGGGGGTCCCTACGAGCAGTACTTC. This translates into CASSVGSGGPYEQYF.

V gene TRBV10-3 combines with J gene TRBJ2-1; D may be TRBD1 or TRBD2 (5 bases each). This CDR3 has 14 residues. V shed 0 bases and J shed 4 bases, with 7 bases lying between them. The germline V gene has CDR1 ENHRY and CDR2 SYGVKD. The CDR3 nucleotides are TGTGCCATCAGTGAGTCTGGGACGTACAATGAGCAGTTCTTC. As protein: CAISESGTYNEQFF.

The CDR3 DNA sequence: TGTGCCGCCCAAGGCCCTGGCGGACAGGGTCTCTCTGAAGCTTTCTTT. Translated, it gives CAAQGPGGQGLSEAFF. The chain carries TRBV10-3 and TRBJ1-1; TRBD1 matches at 8 bases. The CDR3 sequence is 16 residues long. Looked up from germline, CDR1 is ENHRY and CDR2 is SYGVKD. V lost 11 bases to trimming and J lost 6 bases; unmatched junction nucleotides: 20.

J is TRBJ2-7 and V is TRBV7-6; D call uncertain. Germline lookup yields CDR1 SGHVS and CDR2 FNYEAQ. Trimming removed 2 bases from V and 2 bases from J, with 10 bases in between. CDR3 size: 14 residues. In DNA form, the CDR3 reads TGTGCCAGCAGCTTAAGTTACGGAGCCTACGAGCAGTACTTC. Amino acids: CASSLSYGAYEQYF. The variable domain in full, with the rest retrieved from reference TRBV7-6 and TRBJ2-7, is GAGVSQSPRYKVTKRGQDVALRCDPISGHVSLYWYRQALGQGPEFLTYFNYEAQQDKSGLPNDRFSAERPEGSISTLTIQRTEQRDSAMYRCASSLSYGAYEQYFGPGTRLTVT.

CDR3 region: CASSLGGAADTQYF. As DNA, the CDR3 is TGTGCCAGCAGCTTAGGGGGGGCCGCAGATACGCAGTATTTT. V gene TRBV7-6 combines with J gene TRBJ2-3; D possibly uses TRBD1 or TRBD2 (6 bases each). Germline-derived CDR1 and CDR2 are SGHVS and FNYEAQ. Trimming shortened V by 1 base and J by 4 bases, and 9 bases separated the two germline ends. The CDR3 covers 14 residues.

This clone was picked up a small number of times. V usage is TRBV19 and J usage is TRBJ2-1; D not certain. The CDR3 sequence is 15 residues long. The germline gives CDR1 LNHDA, CDR2 SQIVND (reference sequence). The V and J ends lost 3 bases and 4 bases respectively, with 13 bases between them. CDR3 DNA: TGTGCCAGTAGTATTCTGTCGCTGGGGTACAATGAGCAGTTCTTC. Its translation is CASSILSLGYNEQFF.

V gene TRBV19 combines with J gene TRBJ2-7, with D possibly matching TRBD2 (7 bases). The CDR3 covers 13 residues. Germline-derived CDR1 and CDR2 are LNHDA and SQIVND (reference sequence). Trimming left V 11 bases short and J 3 bases short, with 17 bases between. The CDR3 DNA reads TGTGCCTCCGGCGAGCGGGGACACTACGAGCAGTACTTC. Protein: CASGERGHYEQYF.

This chain connects TRBV15 to TRBJ2-7; 8 positions agree with TRBD1. The V gene's germline CDR1 is LNHNV and CDR2 YYDKDF (reference sequence). Trimming took 4 bases from V and 5 from J; bases not matched to a gene: 7. This CDR3 spans 14 amino acids. The DNA of the CDR3 is TGTGCCACCAGCAATCCGGACAGGGACCACGAGCAGTACTTC. Protein product: CATSNPDRDHEQYF.